This entry features one TCR beta chain sequence. The antigen is undetermined. The sample originates from a study of CD8+CD57+ T cells in acquired aplastic anemia. In the study overall: The mean DNA yield obtained from sorted CD4+ and CD8+ cells came to about 3 ug. Approximately 11 million reads were obtained on average for healthy donor CD4+ cells. Study-level findings and limits: Any difference that existed in CD8+ Simpson's diversity between patients and controls was not significant. Patients and controls were found to share twenty-nine CD8+ CDR3 sequences.

V dropped 4 bases and J dropped 7 bases, with 5 bases sitting between them. The CDR3 runs 10 residues. CDR1 is SQVTM and CDR2 is ANQGSEA in the germline V gene. TCR beta VDJ and CDR3 were profiled, and genomic DNA was the template. TCRdb redid the calling of the reads with MiXCR, one entry per CDR3 protein. The table lists about 220,000 distinct CDR3 sequences, 34% of them singletons. The sequenced sample was sorted CD4+, CD8+, or CD8+CD57+ T cells (not recorded which) from PBMCs. The J gene is TRBJ1-5, the V gene TRBV29-1; D not certain. This sequence was found in a human donor in good health, serving as a control. CDR3 DNA sequence: TGCAGCGTTGGGTCCCAGCCCCAGCATTTT. It codes for CSVGSQPQHF.